The clone carrying this TCR beta chain was counted ten times or more. Its cognate antigen is unknown. These data are taken from a study of neurological immune-mediated disorders. Looking at the study overall: The roughly 34 multiple sclerosis patients comprised around 31 that were relapsing-remitting and 3 that were secondary progressive.

TCRdb reanalysed the 5' RACE reads using MiXCR and keeps one entry per CDR3 protein. The sample has tens of thousands of distinct CDR3 sequences, roughly 2.5% seen once; the top ten hold less than 3%. Per germline, CDR1 WNHNN and CDR2 SYGVQD (reference sequence). V lost 4 bases to trimming and J lost 0 bases; unmatched junction nucleotides: 5. CDR3 length: 16 amino acids. Study results and limitations: The greatest TCR clonal expansion appeared in HTLV-1-associated myelopathy and the smallest, falling below healthy controls, in multiple sclerosis.

The chain employs TRBV10-1 and TRBJ2-2; 7 positions match TRBD1. The specimen was PBMCs. The sequence was collected from a man between 50 and 59 years old with multiple sclerosis. This CDR3 is CASSGAGGTNTGELFF. The DNA for the CDR3 is TGCGCCAGCAGTGGGGCAGGGGGAACGAACACCGGGGAGCTGTTTTTT.